The 27 T cell receptor beta chains below were found in one sample sequenced in a study of T cell responses to AZD1222 COVID-19 vaccine. Using immunoSEQ multiplex PCR, the repertoire was profiled, and TCRdb retains in-frame clones only, with some absent. The repertoire holds about 140,000 clones, roughly 88% seen once, with around 3.5% in the top ten. The sequencing used peripheral blood, collected on day 0 of AZD1222 vaccination. These receptors came from an adult in good health.

The chain links TRBV5-1 to TRBJ2-7; 7 nucleotides line up with TRBD2. Germline V CDR1 and CDR2: SGHRS, YFSETQ. The V and J ends lost 6 bases and 4 bases, in that order; junction bases with no gene match: 10. The CDR3 spans 14 residues. CDR3 bases: TGCGCCAGCACTCTGCTGGCGGGAGAGTACGAGCAGTACTTC. Its translation is CASTLLAGEYEQYF.

This clone was observed a few times. This sequence joins TRBV12-3 or TRBV12-4 and TRBJ1-2, with 8 bases lining up with TRBD1. This CDR3 region has 12 residues. CDR3 residues: CVGVTGAWGYTF. CDR3 nucleotides: TGTGTAGGCGTGACAGGGGCGTGGGGCTACACCTTC.

CDR3 coding DNA: TGTGCCAGCAGCACCCAGGACTACGAGCAGTACTTC. It specifies CASSTQDYEQYF. The rearrangement uses TRBV5-4 and TRBJ2-7, with no clear D. This CDR3 contains 12 residues. Germline CDR1 SGHNT, CDR2 YYREEE (reference sequence). Trimming cost V 4 bases and J 3 bases, with 8 bases left between them.

V gene TRBV10-3 combines with J gene TRBJ1-4; the D gene is possibly TRBD1 (5 bases). The CDR3 is 13 residues long. Per the germline V gene, CDR1 is ENHRY and CDR2 is SYGVKD. The V and J ends lost 4 bases and 5 bases respectively, with 8 bases between them. The CDR3 spells CAISVRDNEKLFF. DNA of the CDR3: TGTGCCATCAGTGTGAGGGACAATGAAAAACTGTTTTTT.

This clone showed up just once. The J gene is TRBJ2-3, the V gene TRBV4-2, with 15 bases aligning to TRBD2. V gave up 2 bases and J gave up 4 bases; unmatched junction bases: 7. This CDR3 is built from 18 residues. Germline V CDR1 and CDR2: LGHNA, YNFKEQ. As DNA, the CDR3 is TGTGCCAGCAGCCAAAGTGGACTAGCGGGAGGGCCTGCAGATACGCAGTATTTT. It encodes CASSQSGLAGGPADTQYF.

The rearrangement uses TRBV9 and TRBJ2-3, with D tentatively TRBD1 (6 bases). Germline V gene data show CDR1 as SGDLS and CDR2 as YYNGEE. The ends were cut back, 3 bases at V and 5 bases at J, with 19 bases in the middle. The length of the CDR3 is 16 residues. In DNA, the CDR3 is TGTGCCAGCAGCGGATTGACAGGATCTTCGGGAGATACGCAGTATTTT. This encodes CASSGLTGSSGDTQYF.

The chain has TRBV11-2 and TRBJ1-1, with D hard to call. CDR1 and CDR2 from the germline V gene are SGHAT and FQNNGV. The CDR3 consists of 15 residues. Trimming cost V 7 bases and J 5 bases, with 20 bases left between them. The CDR3 DNA sequence: TGTGCCAGCACCCTAGTCGATGGGGTAGGGACTGAAGCTTTCTTT. Its protein is CASTLVDGVGTEAFF. Based on the CDR3 plus reference TRBV11-2 and TRBJ1-1, the full variable domain is EAGVAQSPRYKIIEKRQSVAFWCNPISGHATLYWYQQILGQGPKLLIQFQNNGVVDDSQLPKDRFSAERLKGVDSTLKIQPAKLEDSAVYLCASTLVDGVGTEAFFGQGTRLTVV.

V gene TRBV10-3 combines with J gene TRBJ1-4; the D gene is possibly TRBD1 (5 bases). The CDR3 is made up of 13 amino acids. The germline CDR1 and CDR2 sequences are ENHRY and SYGVKD. The V end was cut by 11 bases, the J end by 2 bases, with 12 bases between. The CDR3 here is CAAKTETNEKLFF. The CDR3 coding sequence is TGTGCCGCCAAGACAGAGACTAATGAAAAACTGTTTTTT.

The rearrangement joins TRBV11-3 to TRBJ2-3; 11 bases are shared with TRBD2. CDR1 is SGHNT and CDR2 is YENEEA in the germline V gene. V dropped 1 base and J dropped 0; count of bases not matched to a gene: 6. This CDR3 region has 18 residues. The CDR3 region is CASSLGASGRLSTDTQYF. In nucleotides, the CDR3 is TGTGCCAGCAGCTTAGGGGCTAGCGGGAGGTTAAGCACAGATACGCAGTATTTT.

The chain employs TRBV15 and TRBJ2-5, with 9 positions matching TRBD2. The CDR3 length is 16 residues. The ends lost 1 base at V and 5 bases at J; junction bases unmatched: 8. The germline V gene has CDR1 LNHNV and CDR2 YYDKDF (reference sequence). The CDR3 region has the DNA TGTGCCACCAGCAGAGTGTCGGGACTAGCATCTGAGACCCAGTACTTC. Residues: CATSRVSGLASETQYF. The full variable domain, completed using reference TRBV15 and TRBJ2-5, is DAMVIQNPRYQVTQFGKPVTLSCSQTLNHNVMYWYQQKSSQAPKLLFHYYDKDFNNEADTPDNFQSRRPNTSFCFLDIRSPGLGDTAMYLCATSRVSGLASETQYFGPGTRLLVL.

This chain links TRBV7-2 with TRBJ1-5; tentatively, D is TRBD1 (6 bases). Germline assignment: CDR1 SGHTA and CDR2 FQGNSA. This CDR3 comprises 16 residues. Trimming left V 1 base short and J 7 bases short, with 17 bases between. Written as DNA, the CDR3 is TGTGCCAGCAGCTTAGGTCAGTCACAGGGCGGACAGCCCCAGCATTTT. This sequence encodes CASSLGQSQGGQPQHF.

This chain joins TRBV28 and TRBJ1-2; D is ambiguous. The CDR3 loop spans 13 amino acids. CDR1 is MDHEN and CDR2 is SYDVKM in the germline V gene. The ends were cut back, 5 bases at V and 8 bases at J, with 15 bases in the middle. Here the CDR3 DNA reads TGTGCCAGCAGTACCCATCAGGCCCTCGGCTACACCTTC. This encodes CASSTHQALGYTF.

This clone was seen once. The chain recombines TRBV5-1 with TRBJ1-2; TRBD1 aligns across 7 bases. CDR1 is SGHRS and CDR2 is YFSETQ in the germline V gene. CDR3 length: 16 residues. The ends lost 3 bases at V and 3 bases at J; junction bases unmatched: 11. The CDR3 here is CASSSMSGTAHYGYTF. The CDR3 DNA sequence: TGCGCCAGCAGCTCAATGTCGGGGACAGCTCACTATGGCTACACCTTC.

This chain connects TRBV7-2 to TRBJ2-1, with D unclear. Germline V lookup: CDR1 SGHTA, CDR2 FQGNSA. This CDR3 spans 14 amino acids. V was shortened by 4 bases and J by 6 bases, with 13 bases between the two germline ends. The CDR3 coding sequence is TGTGCCAGCAGCTCGAGGCGGAATCGCAATGAGCAGTTCTTC. Its protein is CASSSRRNRNEQFF.

This chain joins TRBV5-4 and TRBJ2-1; 9 bases align to TRBD1. Per germline, CDR1 SGHNT and CDR2 YYREEE (reference sequence). The CDR3 sequence is 16 residues long. V was clipped by 4 bases and J by 3 bases; unmatched bases: 8. CDR3: CASSQLTGGLYNEQFF. The CDR3 DNA follows: TGTGCCAGCAGCCAATTAACAGGGGGCCTCTACAATGAGCAGTTCTTC.

V usage is TRBV23-1 and J usage is TRBJ1-3; D remains ambiguous. TRBV23-1 is recorded as an ORF, its role being uncertain. The CDR3 extends over 15 amino acids. Deletions cut 0 bases from V and 9 bases from J, with 15 bases between. The CDR3 coding sequence is TGCGCCAGCAGTCAATCGTACACTCTTGGGAGCACCATATATTTT. As protein: CASSQSYTLGSTIYF.

The chain uses TRBV9 and TRBJ1-6; TRBD1 agrees at 7 bases. In germline, CDR1 is SGDLS, CDR2 YYNGEE. The CDR3 totals 15 residues. V was clipped by 4 bases and J by 5 bases; unmatched bases: 6. The CDR3 loop reads CASSLSGTDNSPLHF. The CDR3 DNA sequence: TGTGCCAGCAGCCTATCCGGGACAGATAATTCACCCCTCCACTTT.

This clone was seen a single time. The J gene is TRBJ2-1, the V gene TRBV19, with TRBD1 identical over 8 bases. V shed 4 bases, J shed 8 bases, and the junction held 10 bases outside the gene matches. Germline assignment: CDR1 LNHDA and CDR2 SQIVND (reference sequence). The CDR3 sequence is 15 residues long. The CDR3 nucleotides are TGTGCCAGTAGTACGAGACGACAGGGGTCTCATGAGCAGTTCTTC. Its translation: CASSTRRQGSHEQFF.

The chain combines TRBV30 with TRBJ1-3; TRBD1 is a possible D gene (6 bases). The CDR3 has 14 residues. Germline CDR1 and CDR2: GTSNPN and SVGIG (reference sequence). V shed 4 bases and J shed 4 bases, with 14 bases lying between them. Here the CDR3 reads CAWTLTGLGNTIYF. CDR3 in DNA: TGTGCCTGGACCCTGACAGGTCTGGGAAACACCATATATTTT.

This chain uses TRBV28 with TRBJ2-5; a weak D match, TRBD2 (6 bases). V was shortened by 1 base and J by 7 bases, with 22 bases between the two germline ends. Per the germline V gene, CDR1 is MDHEN and CDR2 is SYDVKM. This CDR3 comprises 17 residues. The CDR3, as DNA: TGTGCCAGCAGTTTATCCCTGAGCGGTAGTCGAGCGGGGACCCAGTACTTC. Protein product: CASSLSLSGSRAGTQYF.

The gene calls are TRBV6-5 and TRBJ1-6; no reliable D call. The germline V gene has CDR1 MNHEY and CDR2 SVGAGI. CDR3 length: 13 amino acids. V lost 4 bases and J lost 14, with 15 bases in between. The CDR3 spells CASSSGALIALHF. The DNA for the CDR3 is TGTGCCAGCAGTTCCGGAGCCCTTATAGCCCTCCACTTT.

The chain recombines TRBV5-1 with TRBJ1-1; 9 nucleotides agree with TRBD1. This CDR3 is 16 amino acids long. Germline values: CDR1 SGHRS, CDR2 YFSETQ. Trimming took 4 bases from V and 3 from J; bases not matched to a gene: 10. The CDR3, as DNA: TGCGCCAGCAGCCTGGAGGGACAGGGTCGGTACACTGAAGCTTTCTTT. Protein: CASSLEGQGRYTEAFF. Together with reference TRBV5-1 and TRBJ1-1, the CDR3 gives the full variable domain: KAGVTQTPRYLIKTRGQQVTLSCSPISGHRSVSWYQQTPGQGLQFLFEYFSETQRNKGNFPGRFSGRQFSNSRSEMNVSTLELGDSALYLCASSLEGQGRYTEAFFGQGTRLTVV.

This rearrangement joins TRBV3-1 (or the pseudogene TRBV3-2) to TRBJ2-7; perhaps D is TRBD1 or TRBD2 (5 bases each). The CDR3 contains 13 residues. Trimming took 6 bases from V and 6 from J, leaving 15 bases between them. The germline V gene has CDR1 LGHDT and CDR2 YNNKEL (reference sequence). The DNA for the CDR3 is TGTGCCAGCAGGGGACCTCTCGTCTCCGAGCAGTACTTC. Translating gives CASRGPLVSEQYF.

As DNA, the CDR3 is TGCGCCAGCAGCCAAGATCAGGGCATTCAGTACTTC. Its translation is CASSQDQGIQYF. The chain couples TRBV4-3 to TRBJ2-4; tentatively, D is TRBD1 (5 bases). This CDR3 is built from 12 residues. Per germline, CDR1 LGHNA and CDR2 YSLEER. V gave up 0 bases and J gave up 9 bases, with 6 bases separating them.

This rearrangement joins TRBV6-1 to TRBJ1-5; D not resolved. CDR1 and CDR2 from the germline V gene are MNHNS and SASEGT. V was clipped by 2 bases and J by 3 bases, with 8 bases between them. CDR3 length: 14 residues. In nucleotides, the CDR3 is TGTGCCAGCAGTGAAAGGCAGTACAATCAGCCCCAGCATTTT. Its translation is CASSERQYNQPQHF.

V usage is TRBV20-1 and J usage is TRBJ1-2; 9 positions agree with TRBD1. Germline V gene sequence: CDR1 DFQATT, CDR2 SNEGSKA (reference sequence). This CDR3 has 11 amino acids. V shed 6 bases and J 10 bases; nucleotides not matched to a gene: 6. The CDR3 nucleotides are TGCAGTGCCACAGGGGGCTGGGACTACACCTTC. Protein sequence: CSATGGWDYTF.

This chain links TRBV27 with TRBJ1-2; D is uncertain. V was cut by 3 bases and J by 0 bases, with 5 bases left in between. The CDR3 consists of 13 residues. The germline gives CDR1 MNHEY, CDR2 SMNVEV (reference sequence). The DNA for the CDR3 is TGTGCCAGCAGTTTGGTCCCTAACTATGGCTACACCTTC. This translates into CASSLVPNYGYTF.